A single sample gave rise to the 32 T cell receptor beta chains below, sequenced in a study of blood T cell repertoires in COVID-19. Clones were sequenced by immunoSEQ multiplex PCR, and TCRdb holds only the in-frame ones, with some missing. Of about 150,000 clones in the sample, about 86% are singletons; the top ten hold 3%. The sequenced sample was peripheral blood. Receptors were obtained from a woman of 80 years or more with acute or convalescent COVID-19.

This clone was found once. The chain links TRBV5-1 to TRBJ1-2, with D perhaps TRBD1 (5 bases). Between the trimmed V and J ends, which lost 7 bases and 5 bases, there was a span of 18 bases. Germline loops: CDR1 SGHRS, CDR2 YFSETQ. This CDR3 is built from 14 residues. The CDR3: CASGEGGDGYGYTF. The CDR3 nucleotides read TGCGCCAGCGGCGAGGGCGGGGACGGGTATGGCTACACCTTC.

This clone was seen only once. The chain links TRBV24-1 to TRBJ2-3, with D possibly matching TRBD1 (6 bases). This CDR3 region has 15 residues. Germline CDR1 KGHDR, CDR2 SFDVKD. Trimming shortened V by 7 bases and J by 3 bases, and 16 bases separated the two germline ends. The CDR3 reads CATSPGADMTDTQYF. The CDR3 coding sequence is TGTGCCACCAGCCCAGGGGCGGATATGACAGATACGCAGTATTTT.

The V and J genes are TRBV7-7 and TRBJ2-1; 10 positions match TRBD1. The CDR3 runs 15 residues. Germline V CDR1 and CDR2: SSHAT, FNYEAQ (reference sequence). Germline trimming cut 6 bases from V and 1 base from J; bases unmatched to any gene: 3. CDR3 nucleotide sequence: TGTGCCAGCAGTTTGGGACAGGGGTCCTACAATGAGCAGTTCTTC. Translation gives CASSLGQGSYNEQFF.

The chain joins TRBV3-1 (or the pseudogene TRBV3-2) to TRBJ1-2; D is uncertain. The CDR3 contains 14 residues. CDR1 is LGHDT and CDR2 is YNNKEL in the germline V gene (reference sequence). V lost 5 bases to trimming and J lost 2 bases, with 12 bases between them. The CDR3 DNA is TGTGCCAGCAGCAAGAACGAGGGAAACTATGGCTACACCTTC. Translated: CASSKNEGNYGYTF.

The chain uses TRBV7-9 and TRBJ2-2; D uncertain. The V gene lost 2 bases and the J gene lost 1 base, with 5 bases spanning the gap. In germline, CDR1 is SEHNR, CDR2 FQNEAQ (reference sequence). This CDR3 comprises 14 residues. The CDR3 DNA sequence: TGTGCCAGCAGCTTATCAGGGAACACCGGGGAGCTGTTTTTT. Amino acids: CASSLSGNTGELFF.

This rearrangement joins TRBV5-4 to TRBJ1-1; 8 nucleotides match TRBD1. J lost 1 base, V lost 4 bases, and 6 bases had no gene match. Germline V lookup: CDR1 SGHNT, CDR2 YYREEE (reference sequence). The CDR3 is 15 residues long. The CDR3 nucleotides read TGTGCCAGCAGCACCCCCCAGGGGGCGAACACTGAAGCTTTCTTT. Protein sequence: CASSTPQGANTEAFF.

The sample holds a few counts of this clone. This sequence joins TRBV25-1 and TRBJ1-3; 9 bases line up with TRBD1. V shed 6 bases and J 0 bases; nucleotides not matched to a gene: 0. There are 14 residues in the CDR3. Germline V lookup: CDR1 MGHDK, CDR2 SYGVNS. Written as DNA, the CDR3 is TGTGCCAGCAGGGACAGGGGCTCTGGAAACACCATATATTTT. It translates to CASRDRGSGNTIYF.

This clone came up a few times. The CDR3 sequence: CASSSTRDRRNSPLHF. CDR3 nucleotide sequence: TGTGCCAGCAGCTCGACCCGGGACAGGAGGAATTCACCCCTCCACTTT. The chain employs TRBV7-3 and TRBJ1-6; 8 positions match TRBD1. The CDR3 covers 16 residues. Germline V gene data show CDR1 as SGHTA and CDR2 as FQGTGA. Unmatched junction bases numbered 9, after V lost 4 bases and J lost 7 bases.

The chain has TRBV19 and TRBJ1-1; no clear D. The CDR3 is made up of 15 amino acids. Trimming removed 2 bases from V and 0 bases from J, with 10 bases in between. CDR1 is LNHDA, CDR2 SQIVND, per germline (reference sequence). Here the CDR3 reads CASSIKELMNTEAFF. For the CDR3, the DNA is TGTGCCAGTAGTATAAAGGAGCTCATGAACACTGAAGCTTTCTTT.

This clone was recorded only once. The J gene is TRBJ1-4, the V gene TRBV19; a possible D gene is TRBD1 (5 bases). Per germline, CDR1 LNHDA and CDR2 SQIVND (reference sequence). The CDR3 is made up of 14 amino acids. The V and J ends lost 5 bases and 8 bases respectively, with 15 bases between them. DNA of the CDR3: TGTGCCAGTAGTGGAGGGAGGGGCACAGAAAAACTGTTTTTT. It yields the protein CASSGGRGTEKLFF.

V usage is TRBV15 and J usage is TRBJ1-5; D unclear. The CDR3 length is 16 residues. V was clipped by 0 bases and J by 6 bases, with 15 bases between them. Germline CDR1 is LNHNV and CDR2 is YYDKDF (reference sequence). The CDR3 region has the DNA TGTGCCACCAGCAGAGATCCACAGACTAGCGCTCAGCCCCAGCATTTT. The encoded protein is CATSRDPQTSAQPQHF.

This chain joins TRBV7-9 and TRBJ1-1; TRBD1 matches 7 bases. Germline values: CDR1 SEHNR, CDR2 FQNEAQ (reference sequence). The CDR3 is made up of 13 amino acids. V lost 1 base, J lost 10 bases, and 6 bases stayed unmatched. In DNA, the CDR3 is TGTGCCAGCAGCTTAGTTGGACAGGTCCCAGCTTTCTTT. Its protein is CASSLVGQVPAFF.

The genes are TRBV6-2 or TRBV6-3 and TRBJ2-7; maybe TRBD1 (6 bases). Trimming took 4 bases from V and 2 from J, leaving 12 bases between them. Per the germline V gene, CDR1 is MNHEY and CDR2 is SVGEGT. The CDR3 is made up of 14 amino acids. The CDR3, as DNA: TGTGCCAGCAGTTTCCACAGGGCAACCTACGAGCAGTACTTC. Its translation is CASSFHRATYEQYF.

V and J are TRBV5-4 and TRBJ1-1, with D perhaps TRBD1 (5 bases). The germline CDR1 and CDR2 sequences are SGHNT and YYREEE (reference sequence). V dropped 3 bases and J dropped 7 bases, with 7 bases sitting between them. The CDR3 runs 11 residues. The DNA of the CDR3 is TGTGCCAGCAGCTACGGGGGTGAAGCTTTCTTT. Encoded protein: CASSYGGEAFF.

V is TRBV19 and J is TRBJ1-1; 10 bases are a match to TRBD1. V was pared by 5 bases and J by 3 bases, with 3 bases of the junction left unmatched. CDR3 length: 14 residues. Germline assignment: CDR1 LNHDA and CDR2 SQIVND (reference sequence). The CDR3 nucleotides are TGTGCCAGTAGTGGACAGGGGGGGTACACTGAAGCTTTCTTT. Translation gives CASSGQGGYTEAFF.

This clone was detected a few times. V usage is TRBV9 and J usage is TRBJ1-1; TRBD1 aligns across 11 bases. The junction had 3 bases not matched to a gene; V was cut back by 0 bases and J by 11 bases. Germline CDR1 reads SGDLS; CDR2 reads YYNGEE. CDR3 length equals 13 residues. The CDR3 reads CASSVGTGGQAFF. The CDR3 DNA reads TGTGCCAGCAGCGTAGGGACAGGGGGCCAGGCTTTCTTT.

The chain joins TRBV11-2 to TRBJ2-7; 8 bases are shared with TRBD1. The CDR3 extends over 14 amino acids. The V segment lost 7 bases and the J segment 4 bases; nucleotides outside the gene matches: 9. The V gene's germline CDR1 is SGHAT and CDR2 FQNNGV. As DNA, the CDR3 is TGTGCCAGCACCTATGGACAGGGAGAGTACGAGCAGTACTTC. Protein: CASTYGQGEYEQYF. The entire variable domain, with the rest obtained from reference TRBV11-2 and TRBJ2-7, is as follows: EAGVAQSPRYKIIEKRQSVAFWCNPISGHATLYWYQQILGQGPKLLIQFQNNGVVDDSQLPKDRFSAERLKGVDSTLKIQPAKLEDSAVYLCASTYGQGEYEQYFGPGTRLTVT.

This chain links TRBV6-5 with TRBJ2-3; the match to TRBD1 covers 7 bases. The ends lost 2 bases at V and 6 bases at J; junction bases unmatched: 8. The germline V gene has CDR1 MNHEY and CDR2 SVGAGI. The CDR3 totals 15 residues. The CDR3 loop reads CASSYTPTGVDTQYF. As DNA, the CDR3 is TGTGCCAGCAGTTACACTCCAACAGGGGTCGATACGCAGTATTTT.

This clone was picked up a small number of times. CDR3 nucleotides: TGTGCCAGTAATACGAAGCACAGGGCGGATGAAAAACTGTTTTTT. Protein product: CASNTKHRADEKLFF. The chain carries TRBV19 and TRBJ1-4; weak D call: TRBD1 (6 bases). Per the germline V gene, CDR1 is LNHDA and CDR2 is SQIVND (reference sequence). The V and J ends lost 7 bases and 6 bases respectively, with 18 bases between them. The CDR3 totals 15 residues.

The CDR3, as DNA: TGTGCCAGTAGTAGGCGGCAGGGTTCTGGGGCCAACGTCCTGACTTTC. It encodes CASSRRQGSGANVLTF. The gene calls are TRBV19 and TRBJ2-6, with a weak D call TRBD1 (5 bases). In germline, CDR1 is LNHDA, CDR2 SQIVND (reference sequence). Trimming removed 4 bases from V and 1 base from J, with 11 bases in between. This CDR3 comprises 16 residues.

The V and J genes are TRBV6-5 and TRBJ1-2; 8 bases line up with TRBD1. V lost 5 bases to trimming and J lost 0 bases; unmatched junction nucleotides: 2. In germline, CDR1 is MNHEY, CDR2 SVGAGI. The CDR3 has 14 amino acids. CDR3 residues: CASSRTGTNYGYTF. For the CDR3, the DNA is TGTGCCAGCAGTCGGACAGGGACTAACTATGGCTACACCTTC.

The chain is built from TRBV6-6 and TRBJ1-1, with 8 bases matching TRBD1. CDR1 is MNHNY and CDR2 is SVGAGI in the germline V gene (reference sequence). Trimming took 5 bases from V and 5 from J; bases not matched to a gene: 10. CDR3 size: 15 residues. The CDR3 loop reads CASSGPTGEGTEAFF. The CDR3 coding sequence is TGTGCCAGCAGTGGCCCGACAGGGGAGGGGACTGAAGCTTTCTTT.

The chain uses TRBV11-2 and TRBJ2-3; 8 positions match TRBD2. The germline V gene has CDR1 SGHAT and CDR2 FQNNGV. The CDR3 consists of 17 residues. The J segment lost 6 bases and the V segment lost 4 bases, leaving 15 bases of the junction unmatched. CDR3 amino acids: CASSSTGRGVTSDTQYF. The CDR3 nucleotides read TGTGCCAGCAGCTCCACTGGGCGGGGGGTCACGTCCGATACGCAGTATTTT.

The rearrangement uses TRBV2 and TRBJ1-1, with 10 bases identical to TRBD1. Losses at the gene ends were 3 bases for V and 7 bases for J; bases not matched to a gene: 5. The CDR3 is made up of 14 amino acids. Germline CDR1 reads SNHLY; CDR2 reads FYNNEI. CDR3 loop: CASSDGTGDSEAFF. CDR3 coding DNA: TGTGCCAGCAGTGACGGGACAGGGGACAGTGAAGCTTTCTTT.

The V gene is TRBV19, the J gene TRBJ2-2, with 8 bases that match TRBD2. Germline assignment: CDR1 LNHDA and CDR2 SQIVND (reference sequence). V was pared by 5 bases and J by 1 base, with 9 bases of the junction left unmatched. The CDR3 totals 17 residues. CDR3 sequence: CASSFRGGLGNTGELFF. The CDR3 DNA reads TGTGCCAGTAGTTTTCGGGGGGGCCTTGGGAACACCGGGGAGCTGTTTTTT.

CDR3 sequence reads: CASSLGDRAINYGYTF. In DNA form, the CDR3 reads TGCGCCAGCAGCTTGGGGGACAGGGCCATTAACTATGGCTACACCTTC. The rearrangement joins TRBV5-1 to TRBJ1-2; TRBD1 matches 9 bases. Germline V gene sequence: CDR1 SGHRS, CDR2 YFSETQ. CDR3 size: 16 residues. Germline trimming cut 0 bases from V and 1 base from J; bases unmatched to any gene: 4.

This clone has a handful of counts. The sample contains more than one DNA sequence encoding this CDR3. The V and J genes are TRBV7-9 and TRBJ1-2; the match to TRBD1 covers 9 bases. Trimming cost V 1 base and J 5 bases; bases outside gene matches: 5. This CDR3 contains 15 residues. CDR1 is SEHNR, CDR2 FQNEAQ, per germline (reference sequence). CDR3 region: CASSLGDRESYGYTF. DNA of the CDR3: TGTGCCAGCAGCTTAGGGGACAGGGAATCTTATGGCTACACCTTC.

This clone was counted between two and nine times. V usage is TRBV7-9 and J usage is TRBJ1-2; weak D call: TRBD1 (5 bases). Germline V gives CDR1 SEHNR, CDR2 FQNEAQ (reference sequence). The length of the CDR3 is 17 residues. Trimming shortened V by 5 bases and J by 4 bases, and 23 bases separated the two germline ends. The CDR3: CASSQSTGTPEGYGYTF. CDR3 bases: TGTGCCAGCAGCCAATCCACCGGGACTCCGGAGGGCTATGGCTACACCTTC.

The CDR3 sequence is CAISESGQAIEPQHF. The CDR3 bases are TGTGCCATCAGTGAGTCGGGACAGGCGATAGAGCCCCAGCATTTT. The chain employs TRBV10-3 and TRBJ1-5; 8 nucleotides align to TRBD1. This CDR3 is 15 amino acids long. The ends lost 0 bases at V and 8 bases at J; junction bases unmatched: 6. Germline lookup yields CDR1 ENHRY and CDR2 SYGVKD.

The V call is TRBV4-3, the J call TRBJ1-1; no clear D. The ends were cut back, 5 bases at V and 1 base at J, with 11 bases in the middle. The CDR3 has 14 amino acids. Germline CDR1 is LGHNA and CDR2 is YSLEER. CDR3 in DNA: TGCGCCAGCAGCGCAAGCCTAGGGAACACTGAAGCTTTCTTT. Protein product: CASSASLGNTEAFF.

This chain links TRBV5-8 with TRBJ1-5; perhaps TRBD1 as D (5 bases). CDR1 is SGHTS, CDR2 YDEGEE, per germline. CDR3 size: 13 residues. The ends were cut back, 2 bases at V and 9 bases at J, with 12 bases in the middle. The CDR3: CASSFLGVGPQHF. DNA of the CDR3: TGTGCCAGCAGCTTCCTAGGGGTAGGGCCCCAGCATTTT.

This clone appeared a single time. This CDR3 is CASSESKECQPQHF. The CDR3 region has the DNA TGCGCCAGCAGTGAGTCGAAGGAGTGTCAGCCCCAGCATTTT. The rearrangement joins TRBV10-1 to TRBJ1-5; D ambiguous. Germline assignment: CDR1 WNHNN and CDR2 SYGVQD (reference sequence). The CDR3 spans 14 residues. Trimming left V 0 bases short and J 6 bases short, with 9 bases between.